This T cell receptor beta chain was identified during a study of cytomegalovirus exposure and HLA in healthy donors listed by TCRdb under 2017. A note on the overall study: An earlier analysis of roughly 500 of the donors reported 250 to 350 Gb of sequence data and some 100 million unique TCR beta sequences from approximately 180 million T cells. Among about 400 genotyped donors of the cohort, an average of about 240,000 unique TCR beta nucleotide sequences was sequenced per donor, of which roughly 17% were non-productive. Roughly five DR-DQ haplotypes were handled as single units for association and clustering because linkage in the cohort was strong. Among the roughly 390 genotyped donors, around 81% belonged to the genetic ancestry cluster associated with self-reported Caucasian donors. A later genetic analysis took genome-wide SNP genotypes for about 55% of the 666 donors and used that subset as a discovery cohort. An early release covering around 630 HLA-typed donors comprised approximately 290 gigabases of sequencing data and tens of millions of unique TCR sequences. HLA typing covered class I and class II loci at four-digit resolution. Along with the approximately 650-subject first cohort, a separate validation cohort of over a hundred different subjects was used. All discovery cohort repertoires had been generated on a single sequencing platform. The study profiled the T cell repertoires of around 700 subjects by immunosequencing and related them to cytomegalovirus serostatus. In an earlier analysis of 587 of the donors, high-throughput TCR beta sequencing was used to judge whether each TCR beta V gene segment behaved as functional or pseudogenic. In a later analysis, previously published TCR beta repertoires from 500 to 750 donors were re-analyzed and high-resolution HLA genotyping was added so that TCR occurrence patterns could be studied. The study combined high-throughput TCR immunosequencing, statistical association of individual TCRs with disease status, and machine learning to predict cytomegalovirus infection status. Rather than using new phenotypic data, the later analysis identified candidate immune exposures from TCR beta sequences and from how often those sequences occurred across donors. Alongside the repertoire data, information on donor age, sex, ethnicity and CMV serostatus was compiled. The aim of the study was to test whether cataloging public T cell receptors could identify signatures of past pathogen exposure. Typing coverage differed by locus: A, B, C, DRB1 and DQB1 were typed in roughly 620-640 donors, DQA1 in roughly 510, DPA1 in some 610, and DPB1 in just under 490. The study at large found these results: According to the authors, the approach could potentially be generalized to other disease states and immunological phenotypes. While some public TCRs were present in many individuals, most TCR sequences turned up only very rarely across donors. Presence/absence analyses assumed roughly uniform sequencing depth across donors, an assumption that may not hold. The cohort was sequenced for TCR beta chains only, and without alpha or paired-chain data the features that could be detected were limited. A later analysis found that most CMV-associated TCR beta chains appeared HLA-restricted, with HLA associations seemingly driven largely by CMV exposure. When HLA alleles, especially DR and DQ, strongly co-occurred, attributing TCR associations to individual alleles was difficult. In a later genetic analysis, a missense DCLRE1C variant was associated with V-gene and J-gene trimming of TCR beta chains, and the association was replicated in an independent cohort. At a false discovery rate of 0.05, a later analysis linked about 17,000 TCR beta sequences to specific HLA alleles. Because counts were too low, 15 to 20 rarely observed V segments, including chromosome 9 orphons, were excluded from the earlier analysis of several hundred of the donors. Several of the top co-occurrence clusters appeared to be linked to parvovirus B19, influenza, CMV and Epstein-Barr virus, according to a later analysis. According to a later analysis, TCR association rates differed among HLA loci, with DRB1 alleles showing the most associated TCRs and HLA-C alleles showing the fewest. In both the original and validation cohorts, the classifier was reported to diagnose cytomegalovirus status with high specificity and sensitivity. CMV serostatus was the only immune exposure information available for the cohort. Correlated functional status among segregating V segments might be attributable to linkage disequilibrium, but an unknown experimental factor could not be ruled out. HLA typing was unavailable for some donors at each locus, so association tests used only the typed subset. A further reported finding was that TCR beta sequences accurately predicted the HLA-A and HLA-B alleles for most subjects in the first cohort. In an earlier analysis of some 500 of the donors, most TCR beta V segments appeared in productive rearrangements about 87% or about 30% of the time, broadly matching IMGT annotations. A group of highly shared sequence variants was considered likely to be a technical artifact of the sequencing pipeline. In a later analysis, HLA-associated TCR beta chains showed more clonal expansion and lower generation probabilities than non-associated chains that were equally common. A total of about 180 TCR beta chains were listed by the study as associated with cytomegalovirus. In vitro tests confirmed that three of the cytomegalovirus-associated TCR beta chains recognize cytomegalovirus antigens. Compared with the 666-donor mean, donors in an Asian-associated ancestry cluster had fewer N-insertions in productive TCRs, according to a later genetic analysis. Some IMGT-functional V segments, including TRBV6-2 and TRBV6-3, could not be distinguished by the 87-base-pair reads and were therefore excluded.

The library was generated by the immunoSEQ multiplex PCR assay. A mixture of 60 forward primers for TCR Vbeta segments and 13 reverse primers for TCR Jbeta segments was used in the multiplex PCR. A multiplex PCR assay on genomic DNA amplified the CDR3 region of rearranged TCR beta genes. The Illumina HiSeq System was used to sequence the amplified TCR beta libraries as 87-base-pair reads. The paper's processing steps were these. Across the 670 or so repertoires, a later analysis counted some 80 million unique TCR beta chains, 8.5 million to 12 million of which were shared by at least two donors. Raw reads were error-corrected and collapsed into unique sequences by a nearest-neighbor algorithm in which closely related sequences were merged to remove PCR and sequencing errors. Alignment of CDR3 sequences to IMGT reference sequences was used to assign V, D and J gene segments. For a sequence to be retained, a match of at least six nucleotides was required to both a V gene segment and a J gene segment. Rearrangements were called productive when the CDR3 lacked stop codons and stayed in frame with V and J; all others were non-productive. Following IMGT convention, CDR3 was defined as the stretch from the second conserved V-encoded cysteine up to the conserved J-encoded phenylalanine. The earlier analysis of 550 to 650 of the donors excluded any sequence lacking an unambiguous match to a single V gene segment. An earlier analysis of a few hundred of the donors classified V segments as functional when productive rearrangements were above 56.7% and as segregating when the standard deviation between donors was above 5%. A statistical classification framework was built to diagnose cytomegalovirus status from the catalog of TCR beta chain sequences. In a later analysis, TCR nucleotide sequences were compared against IMGT/GENE-DB human TR gene sequences so that V and J genes could be assigned. Using the TCRdist pipeline, a later analysis assigned CDR3 sequences along with most-parsimonious VDJ recombination scenarios. In a later analysis, each TCR beta chain was defined by its CDR3 amino acid sequence together with its V-gene family, and reads lacking a unique V-gene family were excluded. As a way to deal with suspected cross-contamination and a sequencing artifact, a later analysis dropped over 550 nucleotide sequences that were highly shared and had low generation probability. In a later analysis, a clonal expansion index was calculated for each public chain from normalized within-repertoire ranks of inferred template counts. A later analysis computed generation probabilities with a VDJ recombination model fitted to out-of-frame rearrangements, and checked the results against IGoR. In a later analysis, TCR-TCR, TCR-HLA and TCR-CMV co-occurrence was scored with hypergeometric tests, and a repertoire-size bias correction was applied to TCR pairs. In a later analysis, false discovery rates were estimated by permuting HLA or CMV assignments 20 times. In a later analysis, co-occurring TCRs were grouped using DBSCAN, with TCRdist sequence similarity added in when clustering inside HLA-allele-positive subsets. Co-occurrence clustering excluded repertoires with fewer than 30,000 or more than 120,000 public chains, plus five with anomalous nucleotide sharing. Here the immuneACCESS table is served through TCRdb, limited to in-frame sequences with V and J called. Missing clones are a known gap in these copies; in checked studies unresolved V genes cover under half, and the rest lacks a known reason. V, J and clone size reflect that table, while D and trimming were determined from the DNA. Present in this sample are some 140,000 clones, around 83% of which were seen just once. 8.1% of the sample is in the top ten clones.

Remarks on this clone: Its recognized antigen is unknown. Base qualities are not at hand, and no much larger clone is one base apart.

Taken from cysteine to phenylalanine, the CDR3 has 14 residues. Solely the CDR3 DNA is kept, with 42 bases framed from the first base. V is shortened by 4 bases, J by 2 bases, and the region joining them spans 13 bases. CDR1 and CDR2 are read off the germline V gene as SQVTM and ANQGSEA. The cohort consisted of approximately 690 healthy bone marrow donors. At the time of sampling, all cohort members were nominally healthy, though unrecorded immune exposures were likely present. The donor was CMV seropositive and belonged to the group of a few hundred seropositive cohort members. Each donor provided a peripheral blood sample, and peripheral blood mononuclear cells were used for TCR beta sequencing. The Qiagen DNeasy Blood Extraction Kit was used to extract genomic DNA from the blood cell samples.

The rearranged chain carries TRBV29-1 and TRBJ2-3; the D gene cannot be named for sure. The sequenced sample consisted of PBMCs. This TCR was sampled from a woman in her forties or fifties in good health and CMV-seropositive. The CDR3 here reads CSVVYRHFTDTQYF. DNA sequence: TGCAGCGTTGTATATAGACACTTCACAGATACGCAGTATTTT.